The 14 T cell receptor beta chains below all came from one sample that was sequenced in a study of radiotherapy plus CTLA-4 blockade in lung cancer. Generated by immunoSEQ multiplex PCR, the TCRdb table keeps only in-frame clones and is missing some. The profile covers 75,000 or so clones, with approximately 78% appearing a single time and 7.1% taken by the ten largest. The sample here was peripheral blood, taken from a patient treated with radiotherapy plus ipilimumab. Receptors were obtained from a human donor with non-small cell lung cancer who had a complete response to radiotherapy plus ipilimumab.

The chain uses TRBV10-2 and TRBJ2-5, with 8 bases matching TRBD1. The length of the CDR3 is 13 residues. Losses at the gene ends were 8 bases for V and 5 bases for J; bases not matched to a gene: 7. Per the germline V gene, CDR1 is WSHSY and CDR2 is SAAADI. In DNA, the CDR3 is TGCGCCAGCTCACAGGGGGGCAGGGAGACCCAGTACTTC. Translating gives CASSQGGRETQYF.

This clone appeared a few times. V is TRBV6-1 and J is TRBJ1-1; D call uncertain. Germline CDR1 MNHNS, CDR2 SASEGT. V was cut by 1 base and J by 7 bases, with 16 bases left in between. The CDR3 is made up of 15 amino acids. The CDR3 DNA is TGTGCCAGCAGTGAAGTTCTACGGTGGGCTATTGAAGCTTTCTTT. Translated: CASSEVLRWAIEAFF.

This chain joins TRBV19 and TRBJ1-6; D is possibly TRBD1 (5 bases). From germline, CDR1 is LNHDA and CDR2 SQIVND (reference sequence). This CDR3 comprises 14 residues. V was pared by 5 bases and J by 7 bases, with 12 bases between. The CDR3 coding sequence is TGTGCCAGTAGTGACACAGGATTCAATTCACCCCTCCACTTT. This sequence encodes CASSDTGFNSPLHF.

The chain couples TRBV27 to TRBJ1-1; D ambiguous. The V and J ends lost 3 bases and 8 bases respectively, with 10 bases between them. Germline CDR1 is MNHEY and CDR2 is SMNVEV (reference sequence). The CDR3 extends over 12 amino acids. CDR3 in DNA: TGTGCCAGCAGTTTCCTAGGAGGAGAAGCTTTCTTT. This sequence encodes CASSFLGGEAFF.

This clone has more than one count but fewer than ten. This sequence joins TRBV30 and TRBJ1-1; D is ambiguous. V lost 1 base, J lost 3 bases, and 9 bases lay in between. Germline V gives CDR1 GTSNPN, CDR2 SVGIG (reference sequence). The CDR3 spans 13 residues. CDR3 DNA: TGTGCCTGGAGTGACGGGTCATACACTGAAGCTTTCTTT. Encoded protein: CAWSDGSYTEAFF.

V usage is TRBV4-3 and J usage is TRBJ1-2, with no clear D. The CDR3 contains 17 residues. The V end was cut by 0 bases, the J end by 2 bases, with 16 bases between. The germline V gene encodes CDR1 LGHNA and CDR2 YSLEER. Here the CDR3 reads CASSQEVGLLGNYGYTF. DNA for the CDR3: TGCGCCAGCAGCCAAGAGGTTGGCTTATTAGGGAACTATGGCTACACCTTC.

The genes are TRBV7-6 and TRBJ1-1; no clear D gene. V was clipped by 5 bases and J by 4 bases, with 20 bases between them. The CDR3 has 16 residues. The germline CDR1 and CDR2 sequences are SGHVS and FNYEAQ. The CDR3 DNA reads TGTGCCAGCAGCCCAATGCTACACAATACGGCCACTGAAGCTTTCTTT. The encoded protein is CASSPMLHNTATEAFF.

This clone appeared once. The V and J genes are TRBV19 and TRBJ2-3; 8 bases are shared with TRBD1. V was pared by 5 bases and J by 4 bases, with 5 bases of the junction left unmatched. The CDR3 is 14 residues long. Germline assignment: CDR1 LNHDA and CDR2 SQIVND (reference sequence). Here the CDR3 reads CASSPDRDADTQYF. In DNA, the CDR3 is TGTGCCAGTAGTCCGGACAGGGACGCAGATACGCAGTATTTT.

This clone was observed a handful of times. This chain joins TRBV10-3 and TRBJ2-1, with TRBD2 matching 14 bases. The CDR3 totals 16 residues. Per germline, CDR1 ENHRY and CDR2 SYGVKD. V dropped 4 bases and J dropped 8; count of bases not matched to a gene: 7. The CDR3 protein is CAISVGLAGGRDEQFF. CDR3 bases: TGTGCCATCAGTGTCGGACTAGCGGGAGGAAGGGATGAGCAGTTCTTC.

The CDR3 DNA is TGTGCCAGCAGTCCCTGGACGGCTCATAATTCACCCCTCCACTTT. The encoded protein is CASSPWTAHNSPLHF. The chain uses TRBV27 and TRBJ1-6; D call uncertain. The CDR3 runs 15 residues. V lost 5 bases and J lost 5, with 13 bases in between. Per germline, CDR1 MNHEY and CDR2 SMNVEV (reference sequence).

The V and J genes are TRBV7-4 and TRBJ2-7; 11 bases agree with TRBD2. Germline CDR1 and CDR2: SGHVT and SQSDAQ. V lost 4 bases, J lost 5 bases, and 13 bases stayed unmatched. The CDR3 covers 17 residues. The CDR3 DNA reads TGTGCCAGCAGCTGCCATCGGCTAGCGGGAGGATCCCACGAGCAGTACGTC. Residues: CASSCHRLAGGSHEQYV.

This chain uses TRBV11-3 with TRBJ2-7; D call uncertain. Trimming removed 0 bases at V and 0 bases at J, with 12 bases between. Germline V gene data show CDR1 as SGHNT and CDR2 as YENEEA. CDR3 length: 16 residues. This CDR3 is CASSLEGSSSSYEQYV. The CDR3 DNA is TGTGCCAGCAGCTTAGAGGGTAGTTCAAGCTCCTACGAGCAGTACGTC.

The chain combines TRBV5-1 with TRBJ2-1, with 9 bases lining up with TRBD1. CDR1 and CDR2 (germline): SGHRS, YFSETQ. This CDR3 contains 15 residues. V lost 3 bases and J lost 7; bases outside the gene matches: 8. Here the CDR3 DNA reads TGCGCCAGCAGCTCATCCGGGACAGGGCTGAATGAGCAGTTCTTC. Protein product: CASSSSGTGLNEQFF.

The rearrangement uses TRBV18 and TRBJ2-1; D is possibly TRBD1 (5 bases). V shed 2 bases and J shed 5 bases, with 16 bases lying between them. The CDR3 runs 16 residues. In germline, CDR1 is KGHSH, CDR2 LQKENI. In nucleotides, the CDR3 is TGTGCCAGCTCACCAAATACAGGCCTCGCAAACAATGAGCAGTTCTTC. Encoded protein: CASSPNTGLANNEQFF.